This T cell receptor (beta chain) was documented in a study of a mutant IDH1 vaccine in newly diagnosed glioma. Study in general: Beginning 4-6 weeks after radiotherapy alone, or with temozolomide cycles, vaccination took place. Study results and caveats: Induction of immune responses by the vaccine occurred in 93.3% of patients.

CDR3 length: 14 amino acids. Trimming stripped 0 bases from V and 3 bases from J, with 8 bases between. The germline gives CDR1 LNHNV, CDR2 YYDKDF (reference sequence). A note on this clone: Its target is unknown.

The sample's time point: week 35, safety follow-up. Topical imiquimod accompanied each vaccine dose, which consisted of 300 ug of mutant IDH1 20-mer peptide. Method: immunoSEQ multiplex PCR; TCRdb's copy keeps in-frame clones and lacks some. The sample includes around 45,000 clones, more than 75% of them seen just once. The chain joins TRBV15 to TRBJ1-1; D unclear. This sequence was found in a woman between 40 and 55 years old with glioma. This specimen was PBMCs, taken from a glioma patient whose treatment included an IDH1 peptide vaccine. CDR3 nucleotides: TGTGCCACCAGCAGAGAGGGAGGGTACACTGAAGCTTTCTTT. It codes for CATSREGGYTEAFF.